This entry features one T cell receptor (beta chain) sequence. Methods used by the authors: Nucleated cell number was recorded as an estimate derived from reference gene primer amplification. The table came from immunoSEQ multiplex PCR; TCRdb's copy has only in-frame clones and leaves some out. D and trimming come from the DNA, and the V and J calls and clone size come from that table. The sample lists approximately 45,000 clones, around 88% occurring once. This record comes from a study of blood T cell repertoires in COVID-19. The wider study: The study drew acute and convalescent COVID-19 samples from the United States, Italy and Spain. T cells, B-cell-depleted T cells, or PBMCs provided the cDNA or gDNA that served as material.

Germline V gives CDR1 SNHLY, CDR2 FYNNEI. Germline trimming cut 1 base from V and 0 bases from J; bases unmatched to any gene: 12. This CDR3 comprises 19 residues. The origin of this receptor is a woman over 75 with acute or convalescent COVID-19. This chain connects TRBV2 to TRBJ2-3; 8 bases map to TRBD2. Sequenced input: peripheral blood. CDR3 sequence reads: CASSEVVAGPSSSTDTQYF. The CDR3, as DNA: TGTGCCAGCAGTGAAGTTGTAGCGGGGCCCTCCTCTAGCACAGATACGCAGTATTTT.